This entry lists 17 T cell receptor beta chains sequenced from one sample in a study of radiotherapy plus CTLA-4 blockade in lung cancer. Here immunoSEQ multiplex PCR was the method, and the copy in TCRdb shows in-frame clones only, minus some. The table includes approximately 50,000 clones, 82% detected once. Sequencing used peripheral blood, obtained from a patient treated with radiotherapy plus ipilimumab. These receptors all come from a human donor with non-small cell lung cancer whose response to radiotherapy plus ipilimumab could not be evaluated.

This clone was counted a few times. The V gene is TRBV30, the J gene TRBJ1-1; no clear D gene. CDR1 is GTSNPN and CDR2 is SVGIG in the germline V gene (reference sequence). The CDR3 extends over 13 amino acids. V was clipped by 0 bases and J by 1 base, with 6 bases between them. CDR3: CAWSVYRNTEAFF. The CDR3 DNA reads TGTGCCTGGAGTGTTTACAGGAACACTGAAGCTTTCTTT. The full variable domain, in which reference TRBV30 and TRBJ1-1 provide the parts outside the CDR3, is SQTIHQWPATLVQPVGSPLSLECTVEGTSNPNLYWYRQAAGRGLQLLFYSVGIGQISSEVPQNLSASRPQDRQFILSSKKLLLSDSGFYLCAWSVYRNTEAFFGQGTRLTVV.

The V and J genes are TRBV6-5 and TRBJ2-1; tentatively, D is TRBD2 (6 bases). Germline V gene lookup returns CDR1 MNHEY and CDR2 SVGAGI. Trimming removed 7 bases from V and 2 bases from J, with 12 bases in between. The CDR3 length is 14 residues. The CDR3 loop is CASTPPGAYNEQFF. DNA for the CDR3: TGTGCCAGCACCCCCCCGGGGGCCTACAATGAGCAGTTCTTC.

Here the CDR3 reads CASSRDRGYYEQYF. DNA of the CDR3: TGTGCCAGCAGTCGGGACAGGGGGTACTACGAGCAGTACTTC. V usage is TRBV6-5 and J usage is TRBJ2-7, with TRBD1 matching over 11 bases. CDR3 length: 14 amino acids. J lost 3 bases, V lost 5 bases, and 3 bases had no gene match. The germline gives CDR1 MNHEY, CDR2 SVGAGI.

This clone was detected ten times or more. The chain carries TRBV16 and TRBJ1-1, with D possibly TRBD1 on 6 matching bases. Trimming stripped 4 bases from V and 5 bases from J, with 11 bases between. Germline V gene data show CDR1 as KGHSY and CDR2 as FQNENV. This CDR3 has 13 residues. The CDR3 nucleotides are TGTGCCAGCAGCCCCACTAGGGGGACTGAAGCTTTCTTT. The encoded protein is CASSPTRGTEAFF.

In this sample, this clone turned up a few times. This sequence joins TRBV7-9 and TRBJ2-5, with D possibly matching TRBD2 (6 bases). V was shortened by 5 bases and J by 7 bases, with 20 bases between the two germline ends. The CDR3 consists of 15 residues. Germline V gene sequence: CDR1 SEHNR, CDR2 FQNEAQ (reference sequence). The CDR3 coding sequence is TGTGCCAGCAGCCGCGTTCGACTAGGTACGGGGACCCAGTACTTC. This gives the protein CASSRVRLGTGTQYF.

V gene TRBV7-9 combines with J gene TRBJ2-5; TRBD2 is a possible D gene (5 bases). V lost 7 bases and J 5 bases, leaving 23 bases between the germline ends. Germline V gene sequence: CDR1 SEHNR, CDR2 FQNEAQ (reference sequence). The CDR3 is 16 residues long. Here the CDR3 DNA reads TGTGCCAGCACCCCCGAGATGTATAGGTCGGGGGAGACCCAGTACTTC. This translates into CASTPEMYRSGETQYF.

CDR3 coding DNA: TGTGCCAGCAGTGAGCGAGGGTATAAAGAGACCCAGTACTTC. Translating it yields CASSERGYKETQYF. The chain has TRBV25-1 and TRBJ2-5; D is perhaps TRBD2 (5 bases). Germline loops: CDR1 MGHDK, CDR2 SYGVNS. Trimming took 3 bases from V and 3 from J, leaving 11 bases between them. This CDR3 is built from 14 residues.

V and J are TRBV6-5 and TRBJ1-1; D is undetermined. This CDR3 contains 15 residues. The germline V and J ends were trimmed by 0 bases and 3 bases, with 11 bases remaining between them. Germline V gene sequence: CDR1 MNHEY, CDR2 SVGAGI. CDR3 loop: CASSYSDGIYTEAFF. As DNA, the CDR3 is TGTGCCAGCAGTTACTCGGACGGGATCTACACTGAAGCTTTCTTT.

The chain uses TRBV6-1 and TRBJ1-5, with D possibly being TRBD1 (5 bases). Germline V CDR1 and CDR2: MNHNS, SASEGT. The CDR3 sequence is 14 residues long. V lost 3 bases and J 2 bases, leaving 8 bases between the germline ends. The CDR3 loop reads CASSESRGNQPQHF. DNA of the CDR3: TGTGCCAGCAGTGAGTCCAGGGGCAATCAGCCCCAGCATTTT.

This chain connects TRBV7-2 to TRBJ1-4, with a weak D call TRBD1 (6 bases). This CDR3 is built from 14 residues. V shed 1 base and J shed 14 bases, with 17 bases lying between them. CDR1 and CDR2 (germline): SGHTA, FQGNSA. The CDR3 DNA reads TGTGCCAGCAGCTTAGAGAGGACCGGACAGTCCCTGTTTTTT. Encoded protein: CASSLERTGQSLFF.

V usage is TRBV5-1 and J usage is TRBJ2-7, with 10 bases fitting TRBD1. Germline V lookup: CDR1 SGHRS, CDR2 YFSETQ. CDR3 length: 14 amino acids. With V trimmed by 3 bases and J by 2 bases, 2 bases remained unmatched. CDR3 in DNA: TGCGCCAGCAGCTGGGGGACAGGGGCCTACGAGCAGTACTTC. It translates to CASSWGTGAYEQYF.

This chain uses TRBV6-6 with TRBJ2-1; 10 bases line up with TRBD2. V trimming: 1 base; J trimming: 9 bases; junction bases outside the gene matches: 6. The CDR3 totals 15 residues. Looked up from germline, CDR1 is MNHNY and CDR2 is SVGAGI (reference sequence). CDR3: CASSYLPSGGGEQFF. The CDR3 nucleotides are TGTGCCAGCAGTTACTTGCCTAGCGGGGGCGGTGAGCAGTTCTTC.

Concerning this clone itself: The identical CDR3 is also encoded by other nucleotide sequences in the sample. The chain links TRBV5-1 to TRBJ2-5; 12 bases match TRBD2. Trimming cost V 0 bases and J 1 base; bases outside gene matches: 4. The CDR3 has 17 amino acids. The germline CDR1 and CDR2 sequences are SGHRS and YFSETQ. The CDR3 DNA sequence: TGCGCCAGCAGCTTGGGACAACTAGCGGGGGGCCAAGAGACCCAGTACTTC. Its protein product is CASSLGQLAGGQETQYF.

About this clone itself: Relative to the germline gene, one junction end is altered; a read error may explain this. The genes are TRBV5-6 and TRBJ2-7; 7 positions match TRBD1. Germline V CDR1 and CDR2: SGHDT, YYEEEE. The CDR3 is 11 amino acids. The DNA for the CDR3 is TGTGCCAGCACCAAGCAGGGGGAAAACGCGTTC. This gives the protein CASTKQGENAF.

This CDR3 reads CASSASSGGPLGETQYF. The CDR3 DNA reads as TGTGCCAGCAGCGCCTCTAGCGGGGGGCCTCTGGGAGAGACCCAGTACTTC. V usage is TRBV2 and J usage is TRBJ2-5; 11 nucleotides align to TRBD2. CDR1 and CDR2 (germline): SNHLY, FYNNEI. The V segment lost 6 bases and the J segment 4 bases; nucleotides outside the gene matches: 13. This CDR3 comprises 17 residues.

The chain is built from TRBV28 and TRBJ1-5; D not certain. This CDR3 is built from 16 residues. The V end lost 10 bases, the J end lost 2 bases, and 21 bases lay between the germline ends. Germline CDR1 and CDR2: MDHEN and SYDVKM. CDR3 in amino acids: CATRRGRGSGNQPQHF. DNA of the CDR3: TGTGCCACGAGGCGGGGAAGAGGGAGCGGCAATCAGCCCCAGCATTTT.

This clone was observed a few times. The rearrangement joins TRBV19 to TRBJ2-1, with D maybe TRBD2 (5 bases). V lost 7 bases and J 2 bases, leaving 18 bases between the germline ends. Germline lookup yields CDR1 LNHDA and CDR2 SQIVND (reference sequence). The CDR3 is 16 amino acids. The CDR3 DNA follows: TGTGCCAGTACCCGGGCCTCCTACGGGACCTACAATGAGCAGTTCTTC. It translates to CASTRASYGTYNEQFF.